The 23 T cell receptor beta chains reported below all come from one sample, sequenced in a study of radiation and T cells in renal cell carcinoma. Some clones are missing from TCRdb's copy, which holds only in-frame ones; the method was immunoSEQ multiplex PCR. Among around 15,000 clones listed, approximately 58% were seen once. Treatment meaning: treatment-naive control, cytoreductive nephrectomy. The sequenced sample was tumor tissue, obtained from a patient whose treatment was nephrectomy without radiotherapy. The receptor set was obtained from a man between 35 and 55 years old with renal cell carcinoma.

The J gene is TRBJ1-2, the V gene TRBV6-1; the D gene is possibly TRBD1 (5 bases). CDR3 length: 11 amino acids. Trimming stripped 10 bases from V and 4 bases from J, with 10 bases between. Germline V lookup: CDR1 MNHNS, CDR2 SASEGT. The CDR3 DNA is TGTGCCAATGCTCAGGGCTATGGCTACACCTTC. Protein sequence: CANAQGYGYTF.

CDR3: CASSYSFRVITEAFF. For the CDR3, the DNA is TGTGCCAGCAGTTACTCGTTCAGGGTGATCACTGAAGCTTTCTTT. The gene calls are TRBV6-5 and TRBJ1-1; D is perhaps TRBD1 (5 bases). This CDR3 comprises 15 residues. Trimming pared 0 bases from V and 4 bases from J, leaving 12 bases between. Germline CDR1 is MNHEY and CDR2 is SVGAGI.

In its sample, this clone was seen a few times. The CDR3 loop reads CASSAPGVRETQYF. CDR3 DNA sequence: TGTGCCAGCAGCGCCCCGGGGGTACGGGAGACCCAGTACTTC. The V gene is TRBV7-2, the J gene TRBJ2-5; D is possibly TRBD2 (6 bases). The CDR3 is 14 residues long. Germline-derived CDR1 and CDR2 are SGHTA and FQGNSA. Trimming shortened V by 5 bases and J by 5 bases, and 15 bases separated the two germline ends.

V is TRBV2 and J is TRBJ1-2, with D possibly being TRBD1 (5 bases). Between the trimmed V and J ends, which lost 9 bases and 0 bases, there was a span of 23 bases. Germline CDR1 is SNHLY and CDR2 is FYNNEI. The CDR3 extends over 17 amino acids. The CDR3 region is CASEGRDLVIANYGYTF. The CDR3 bases are TGTGCCAGTGAAGGGAGGGACCTTGTTATAGCTAACTATGGCTACACCTTC.

This clone was observed a few times. The genes are TRBV7-9 and TRBJ2-2; no clear D. Between the trimmed V and J ends, which lost 2 bases and 2 bases, there was a span of 6 bases. This CDR3 is 14 amino acids long. The germline CDR1 and CDR2 sequences are SEHNR and FQNEAQ (reference sequence). The CDR3 DNA sequence: TGTGCCAGCAGCTTAACGACAAACACCGGGGAGCTGTTTTTT. Amino acids: CASSLTTNTGELFF. Full variable domain (outside the CDR3, taken from reference TRBV7-9 and TRBJ2-2): DTGVSQNPRHKITKRGQNVTFRCDPISEHNRLYWYRQTLGQGPEFLTYFQNEAQLEKSRLLSDRFSAERPKGSFSTLEIQRTEQGDSAMYLCASSLTTNTGELFFGEGSRLTVL.

J is TRBJ2-2 and V is TRBV18; either TRBD1 or TRBD2 may supply D (5 bases each). The V end was cut by 2 bases, the J end by 6 bases, with 10 bases between. The CDR3 length is 14 residues. The germline CDR1 and CDR2 sequences are KGHSH and LQKENI. As DNA, the CDR3 is TGTGCCAGCTCACCAGGGGCGGGCGCCGGGGAGCTGTTTTTT. Translated: CASSPGAGAGELFF.

This clone showed up just once. The rearrangement joins TRBV7-6 to TRBJ2-2, with TRBD1 matching 8 bases. With V trimmed by 1 base and J by 5 bases, 9 bases remained unmatched. Germline CDR1 and CDR2: SGHVS and FNYEAQ. There are 17 residues in the CDR3. The CDR3 region is CASSLDERTGRTGELFF. Written as DNA, the CDR3 is TGTGCCAGCAGCTTAGACGAACGGACAGGGAGGACCGGGGAGCTGTTTTTT.

V usage is TRBV19 and J usage is TRBJ2-7; the D gene is possibly TRBD1 (5 bases). Trimming shortened V by 4 bases and J by 2 bases, and 12 bases separated the two germline ends. CDR1 is LNHDA, CDR2 SQIVND, per germline (reference sequence). CDR3 length: 14 residues. CDR3 amino acids: CASSTGWATYEQYF. As DNA, the CDR3 is TGTGCCAGTAGTACAGGGTGGGCAACCTACGAGCAGTACTTC.

The chain links TRBV5-1 to TRBJ2-7; D remains ambiguous. The CDR3 has 16 residues. Germline CDR1 reads SGHRS; CDR2 reads YFSETQ. V was clipped by 5 bases and J by 2 bases, with 20 bases between them. The CDR3, as DNA: TGCGCCAGCAGTTCAAACACAGACTGGGCCGCCTACGAGCAGTACTTC. It specifies CASSSNTDWAAYEQYF.

By sample fraction, this clone is medium-sized (0.01 to 0.1%). This sequence joins TRBV2 and TRBJ1-2; D might be TRBD1 (5 bases). Germline V gene lookup returns CDR1 SNHLY and CDR2 FYNNEI. The CDR3 consists of 12 residues. V was clipped by 7 bases and J by 4 bases, with 10 bases between them. CDR3 amino acids: CASTGAGYGYTF. CDR3 coding DNA: TGTGCCAGCACCGGGGCGGGCTATGGCTACACCTTC. The full variable domain, rest sourced from reference TRBV2 and TRBJ1-2, is EPEVTQTPSHQVTQMGQEVILRCVPISNHLYFYWYRQILGQKVEFLVSFYNNEISEKSEIFDDQFSVERPDGSNFTLKIRSTKLEDSAMYFCASTGAGYGYTFGSGTRLTVV.

The rearrangement joins TRBV5-1 to TRBJ2-7; D tentatively fits TRBD1 or TRBD2 (6 bases each). This CDR3 region has 15 residues. Germline CDR1 is SGHRS and CDR2 is YFSETQ. Trimming cost V 2 bases and J 6 bases, with 18 bases left between them. The CDR3 DNA reads as TGCGCCAGCAGCTTAAGACAGGACCCCGGGAGCGAGCAGTACTTC. Protein sequence: CASSLRQDPGSEQYF.

The V call is TRBV5-1, the J call TRBJ2-1; the D call may be TRBD1 or TRBD2 (5 bases each). Between the trimmed V and J ends, which lost 1 base and 10 bases, there was a span of 12 bases. CDR3 size: 13 residues. Germline V gene sequence: CDR1 SGHRS, CDR2 YFSETQ. CDR3 protein: CASSLYSWGEQFF. The CDR3 DNA reads TGCGCCAGCAGCTTGTACAGCTGGGGGGAGCAGTTCTTC.

The chain uses TRBV10-1 and TRBJ2-7; no firm D call. Per germline, CDR1 WNHNN and CDR2 SYGVQD (reference sequence). The V and J ends lost 6 bases and 3 bases respectively, with 9 bases between them. The CDR3 extends over 12 amino acids. CDR3 loop: CASSPGVYEQYF. The CDR3 nucleotides read TGCGCCAGCAGCCCCGGAGTCTACGAGCAGTACTTC.

This rearrangement joins TRBV19 to TRBJ2-1, with D unclear. Germline lookup yields CDR1 LNHDA and CDR2 SQIVND (reference sequence). V dropped 7 bases and J dropped 8 bases, with 9 bases sitting between them. This CDR3 region has 11 residues. The CDR3 is CASIGFHEQFF. CDR3 nucleotides: TGTGCCAGTATTGGCTTCCATGAGCAGTTCTTC.

The rearrangement uses TRBV29-1 and TRBJ2-7; 13 bases match TRBD2. CDR1 SQVTM and CDR2 ANQGSEA come from the germline V gene. V was clipped by 6 bases and J by 6 bases; unmatched bases: 11. The CDR3 covers 15 residues. CDR3 in DNA: TGCAGCGTCCGGACTAGCGGGGGACCCACCTCCGAGCAGTACTTC. Protein: CSVRTSGGPTSEQYF.

The chain employs TRBV7-2 and TRBJ2-4; tentative D call: TRBD2 (5 bases). Between the trimmed V and J ends, which lost 5 bases and 1 base, there was a span of 9 bases. The CDR3 has 14 amino acids. The germline gives CDR1 SGHTA, CDR2 FQGNSA. Written as DNA, the CDR3 is TGTGCCAGCAGCGCAGGCGGGGCCAAAAACATTCAGTACTTC. This encodes CASSAGGAKNIQYF.

The J gene is TRBJ2-7, the V gene TRBV5-6; D is unclear. The CDR3 is made up of 14 amino acids. The germline V gene encodes CDR1 SGHDT and CDR2 YYEEEE. V was pared by 3 bases and J by 3 bases, with 13 bases between. Written as DNA, the CDR3 is TGTGCCAGCAGCTCCCGGGTCCTTGTCTACGAGCAGTACTTC. This codes for CASSSRVLVYEQYF.

The chain employs TRBV7-2 and TRBJ1-2; 9 bases line up with TRBD1. This CDR3 spans 15 amino acids. CDR1 is SGHTA and CDR2 is FQGNSA in the germline V gene. The J segment lost 4 bases and the V segment lost 8 bases, leaving 11 bases of the junction unmatched. CDR3 nucleotides: TGTGCCAGCCCGGGACAGGGTACTCTTGGCTATGGCTACACCTTC. Its protein product is CASPGQGTLGYGYTF.

CDR3 sequence: CASSQGGSTDTQYF. CDR3 in DNA: TGTGCCAGCAGTCAGGGGGGGTCCACAGATACGCAGTATTTT. The gene calls are TRBV6-5 and TRBJ2-3; either TRBD1 or TRBD2 may supply D (7 bases each). The V gene's germline CDR1 is MNHEY and CDR2 SVGAGI. V dropped 5 bases and J dropped 2 bases, with 11 bases sitting between them. CDR3 size: 14 residues.

The chain recombines TRBV7-2 with TRBJ2-1, with TRBD2 identical over 14 bases. This CDR3 has 16 amino acids. J lost 7 bases, V lost 4 bases, and 6 bases had no gene match. Looked up from germline, CDR1 is SGHTA and CDR2 is FQGNSA. As DNA, the CDR3 is TGTGCCAGCAGCTCTCGGACTAGCGGGGGGTGGAATGAGCAGTTCTTC. It specifies CASSSRTSGGWNEQFF.

The chain carries TRBV21-1 and TRBJ1-5; the D call of TRBD1 is as the table states it, not checked on the DNA. TRBV21-1 has pseudogene status. This CDR3 contains 18 residues. For the CDR3, the DNA is TGTGCCAGCAGCAAACCGTCGGGGGGACAGGGGACCAATCAGCCCCAGCATTTT. Its translation is CASSKPSGGQGTNQPQHF.

The rearrangement links TRBV7-2 to TRBJ1-1; 8 positions agree with TRBD1. With V trimmed by 4 bases and J by 0 bases, 10 bases remained unmatched. The germline V gene encodes CDR1 SGHTA and CDR2 FQGNSA. The CDR3 has 17 residues. The CDR3 DNA sequence: TGTGCCAGCAGCTCGAGGACAGGGAGAGGGATGAACACTGAAGCTTTCTTT. It translates to CASSSRTGRGMNTEAFF.

This clone is categorized as medium-sized. V and J are TRBV2 and TRBJ2-7; tentative D call: TRBD2 (6 bases). The V and J ends lost 6 bases and 4 bases respectively, with 13 bases between them. Germline V CDR1 and CDR2: SNHLY, FYNNEI. The CDR3 is 13 amino acids. CDR3 sequence: CASRRDEGYEQYF. DNA for the CDR3: TGTGCCAGCAGGCGGGACGAAGGGTACGAGCAGTACTTC. Full variable domain (rest looked up from reference TRBV2 and TRBJ2-7): EPEVTQTPSHQVTQMGQEVILRCVPISNHLYFYWYRQILGQKVEFLVSFYNNEISEKSEIFDDQFSVERPDGSNFTLKIRSTKLEDSAMYFCASRRDEGYEQYFGPGTRLTVT.